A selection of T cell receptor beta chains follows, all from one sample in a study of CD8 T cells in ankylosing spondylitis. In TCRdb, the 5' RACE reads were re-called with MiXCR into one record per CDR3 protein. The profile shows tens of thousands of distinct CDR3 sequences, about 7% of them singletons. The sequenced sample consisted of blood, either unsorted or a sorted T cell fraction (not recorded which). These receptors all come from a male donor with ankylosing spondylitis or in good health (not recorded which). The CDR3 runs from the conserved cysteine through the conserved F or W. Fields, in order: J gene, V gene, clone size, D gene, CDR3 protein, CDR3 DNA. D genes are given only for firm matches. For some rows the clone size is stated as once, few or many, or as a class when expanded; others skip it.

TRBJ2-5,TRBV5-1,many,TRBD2,CASSQKREGETQYF,TGCGCCAGCAGCCAGAAGCGGGAGGGAGAGACCCAGTACTTC
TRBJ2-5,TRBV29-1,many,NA,CSGTGGWQETQYF,TGCAGCGGAACGGGGGGCTGGCAAGAGACCCAGTACTTC
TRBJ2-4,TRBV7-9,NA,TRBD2,CASSLGTSGGSGIQYF,TGTGCCAGCAGCTTAGGCACTAGCGGGGGCTCGGGCATTCAGTACTTC
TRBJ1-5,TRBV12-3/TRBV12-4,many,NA,CASTESGGNQPQHF,TGTGCCAGCACCGAGTCGGGCGGCAATCAGCCCCAGCATTTT
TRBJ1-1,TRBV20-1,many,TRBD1,CSAGGQGGTEAFF,TGCAGTGCAGGGGGACAGGGGGGCACTGAAGCTTTCTTT
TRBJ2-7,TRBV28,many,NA,CASCSGRPYEQYF,TGTGCCAGCTGTAGCGGCCGACCCTACGAGCAGTACTTC
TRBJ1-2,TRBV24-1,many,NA,CATSDGGYTF,TGTGCCACCAGTGATGGTGGCTACACCTTC
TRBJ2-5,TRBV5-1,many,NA,CASSPVGGTETQYF,TGCGCCAGCAGCCCGGTCGGGGGTACGGAGACCCAGTACTTC
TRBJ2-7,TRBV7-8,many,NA,CASSLAGRGEQYF,TGTGCCAGCAGCTTAGCAGGGCGAGGCGAGCAGTACTTC
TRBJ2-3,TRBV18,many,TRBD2,CASSPRTSGTTDTQYF,TGTGCCAGCTCACCACGGACTAGCGGAACCACAGATACGCAGTATTTT
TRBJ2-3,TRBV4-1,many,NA,CASSQDLGGASTDTQYF,TGCGCCAGCAGCCAAGATTTGGGAGGCGCTAGCACAGATACGCAGTATTTT
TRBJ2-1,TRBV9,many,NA,CASSISPEAEVEQFF,TGTGCCAGCAGCATATCTCCTGAGGCTGAGGTTGAGCAGTTCTTC
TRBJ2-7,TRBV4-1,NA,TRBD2,CASSQLGLGGVYEQYF,TGCGCCAGCAGCCAACTGGGACTAGGCGGCGTTTACGAGCAGTACTTC
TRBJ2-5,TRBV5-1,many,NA,CASSQISGAKETQYF,TGCGCCAGCAGCCAAATCTCGGGCGCTAAGGAGACCCAGTACTTC